One T cell receptor (beta chain) is described in this entry. Its antigen remains unidentified. Generated by immunoSEQ multiplex PCR, the TCRdb table keeps only in-frame clones and is missing some. Counted here are 30,000 or so clones, 70% occurring once; the ten biggest clones make up 3.8%. These data belong to a study of vaccination effects on CD4 cells after COVID-19. Upon completion of more than 9 days in culture, CD4+ T cells were isolated. This CDR3 is built from 14 residues. The V gene lost 4 bases and the J gene lost 7 bases, with 18 bases spanning the gap. Germline CDR1 SGHDT, CDR2 YYEEEE. V is TRBV5-6 and J is TRBJ2-7; D is possibly TRBD1 (6 bases). Source: CD4+ T cells from PBMCs cultured without peptide, taken before COVID-19 vaccination. The sequence derives from a human donor who received a COVID-19 vaccine. In nucleotides, the CDR3 is TGTGCCAGCAGCCCGACAGGTCCTATCGGGGAGCAGTACTTC. This sequence encodes CASSPTGPIGEQYF.